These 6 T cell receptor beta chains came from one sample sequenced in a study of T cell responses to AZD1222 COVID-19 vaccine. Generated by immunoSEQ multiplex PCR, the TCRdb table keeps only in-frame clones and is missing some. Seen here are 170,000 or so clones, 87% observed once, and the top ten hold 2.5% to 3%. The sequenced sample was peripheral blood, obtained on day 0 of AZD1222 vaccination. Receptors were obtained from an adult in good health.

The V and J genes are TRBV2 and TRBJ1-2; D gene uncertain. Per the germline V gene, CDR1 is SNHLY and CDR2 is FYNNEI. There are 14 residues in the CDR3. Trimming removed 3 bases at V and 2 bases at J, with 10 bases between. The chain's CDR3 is CASSDPRRNYGYTF. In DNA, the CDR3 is TGTGCCAGCAGTGATCCAAGAAGAAACTATGGCTACACCTTC. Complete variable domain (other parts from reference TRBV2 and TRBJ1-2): EPEVTQTPSHQVTQMGQEVILRCVPISNHLYFYWYRQILGQKVEFLVSFYNNEISEKSEIFDDQFSVERPDGSNFTLKIRSTKLEDSAMYFCASSDPRRNYGYTFGSGTRLTVV.

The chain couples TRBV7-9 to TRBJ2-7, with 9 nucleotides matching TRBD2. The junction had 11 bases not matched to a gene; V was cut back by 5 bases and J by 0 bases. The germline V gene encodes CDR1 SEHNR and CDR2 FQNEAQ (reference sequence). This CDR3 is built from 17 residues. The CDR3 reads CASSLSSGTRFSYEQYF. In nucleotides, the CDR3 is TGTGCCAGCAGCCTATCTAGCGGGACGCGATTCTCCTACGAGCAGTACTTC.

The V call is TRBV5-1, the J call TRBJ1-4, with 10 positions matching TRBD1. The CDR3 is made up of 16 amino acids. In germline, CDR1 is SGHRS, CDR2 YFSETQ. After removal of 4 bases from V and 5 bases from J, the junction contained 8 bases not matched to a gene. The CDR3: CASSTIPGQGNEKLFF. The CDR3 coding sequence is TGCGCCAGCAGCACTATACCGGGACAGGGGAATGAAAAACTGTTTTTT.

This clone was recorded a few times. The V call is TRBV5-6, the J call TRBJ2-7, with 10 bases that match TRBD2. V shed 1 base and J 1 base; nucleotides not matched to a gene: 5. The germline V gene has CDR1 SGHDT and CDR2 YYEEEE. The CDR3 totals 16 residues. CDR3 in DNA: TGTGCCAGCAGCTTGCTCTCTAGCGGGGGATCCTACGAGCAGTACTTC. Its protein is CASSLLSSGGSYEQYF. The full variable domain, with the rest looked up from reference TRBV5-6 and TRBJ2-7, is DAGVTQSPTHLIKTRGQQVTLRCSPKSGHDTVSWYQQALGQGPQFIFQYYEEEERQRGNFPDRFSGHQFPNYSSELNVNALLLGDSALYLCASSLLSSGGSYEQYFGPGTRLTVT.

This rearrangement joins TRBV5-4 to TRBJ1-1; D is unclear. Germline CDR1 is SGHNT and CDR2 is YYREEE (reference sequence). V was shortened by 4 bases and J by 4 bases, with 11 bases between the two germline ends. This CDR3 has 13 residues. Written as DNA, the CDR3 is TGTGCCAGCAGCCGTGCCCCGACCACTGAAGCTTTCTTT. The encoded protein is CASSRAPTTEAFF.

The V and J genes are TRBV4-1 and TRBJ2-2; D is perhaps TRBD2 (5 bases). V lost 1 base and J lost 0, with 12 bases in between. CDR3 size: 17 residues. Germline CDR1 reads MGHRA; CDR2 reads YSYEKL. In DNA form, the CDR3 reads TGCGCCAGCAGCCAAGCCCTATCGCGGGCGAACACCGGGGAGCTGTTTTTT. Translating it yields CASSQALSRANTGELFF.